The 18 T cell receptor beta chains presented below share a single source sample, sequenced in a study of T cell clones after liver transplantation. Profiling relied on immunoSEQ multiplex PCR, and the TCRdb table lists in-frame clones only, not all of them. This sample has approximately 100,000 clones, with around 80% found just once. The sample consisted of CD4+ T cells from blood, taken about 50 months after liver transplant. The receptors originated from a human patient who received a liver transplant. The graft donor may be the source of some T cells.

This clone was detected only a few times. The chain couples TRBV25-1 to TRBJ2-5; a weak D match, TRBD1 (5 bases). The length of the CDR3 is 13 residues. V was clipped by 3 bases and J by 2 bases, with 7 bases between them. From germline, CDR1 is MGHDK and CDR2 SYGVNS. CDR3 loop: CASSESGQETQYF. The CDR3 DNA follows: TGTGCCAGCAGTGAGTCAGGGCAAGAGACCCAGTACTTC.

This chain links TRBV14 with TRBJ2-7, with TRBD2 matching over 8 bases. The CDR3 length is 17 residues. Germline V lookup: CDR1 SGHDN, CDR2 FVKESK. V lost 3 bases and J lost 2; bases outside the gene matches: 12. CDR3 sequence reads: CASSHLPLAALTYEQYF. CDR3 nucleotide sequence: TGTGCCAGCAGCCATCTCCCACTAGCGGCCTTAACCTACGAGCAGTACTTC.

This sequence joins TRBV9 and TRBJ2-7, with 8 bases fitting TRBD2. CDR1 SGDLS and CDR2 YYNGEE come from the germline V gene. The CDR3 extends over 14 amino acids. V was pared by 0 bases and J by 5 bases, with 4 bases of the junction left unmatched. CDR3 nucleotides: TGTGCCAGCAGCGTAGTCCCGGGACTAGACGAGCAGTACTTC. Its protein is CASSVVPGLDEQYF.

CDR3 bases: TGTGCCAGCAGTTACGCCCAAGGAAACACTGAAGCTTTCTTT. Amino acids: CASSYAQGNTEAFF. The genes are TRBV6-5 and TRBJ1-1; D remains unclear. Germline CDR1 is MNHEY and CDR2 is SVGAGI. V lost 2 bases and J lost 2, with 9 bases in between. The CDR3 length is 14 residues.

V and J are TRBV5-4 and TRBJ2-3; 8 nucleotides align to TRBD2. The germline CDR1 and CDR2 sequences are SGHNT and YYREEE (reference sequence). With 1 base clipped from V and 3 bases from J, the junction kept 4 bases outside the gene matches. This CDR3 has 15 residues. The CDR3: CASSLPGRGTDTQYF. The CDR3 DNA reads as TGTGCCAGCAGCTTGCCCGGGAGGGGGACAGATACGCAGTATTTT.

This clone was counted ten times or more. The CDR3 loop is CASSRLMANTEAFF. Written as DNA, the CDR3 is TGTGCCAGCAGCCGGTTGATGGCGAACACTGAAGCTTTCTTT. The chain couples TRBV5-6 to TRBJ1-1, with D unclear. V was clipped by 4 bases and J by 1 base, with 11 bases between them. CDR1 is SGHDT and CDR2 is YYEEEE in the germline V gene. The CDR3 consists of 14 residues.

The CDR3 nucleotides are TGTGCCAGCTCACCAGCCCAGGGGGTCAAAAACATTCAGTACTTC. It codes for CASSPAQGVKNIQYF. The chain combines TRBV18 with TRBJ2-4; TRBD1 matches 7 bases. The CDR3 has 15 amino acids. J was trimmed by 3 bases and V by 2 bases; bases with no gene match: 4. The germline CDR1 and CDR2 sequences are KGHSH and LQKENI.

The sample holds a few counts of this clone. The chain is built from TRBV20-1 and TRBJ2-3; tentatively, D is TRBD2 (5 bases). Germline assignment: CDR1 DFQATT and CDR2 SNEGSKA (reference sequence). Trimming stripped 0 bases from V and 11 bases from J, with 9 bases between. There are 11 residues in the CDR3. The CDR3 reads CSARDGRGQYF. For the CDR3, the DNA is TGCAGTGCTAGAGATGGGAGAGGGCAGTATTTT.

The genes are TRBV5-4 and TRBJ1-4; TRBD1 matches at 7 bases. Germline V gives CDR1 SGHNT, CDR2 YYREEE (reference sequence). The CDR3 runs 15 residues. J lost 4 bases, V lost 1 base, and 4 bases had no gene match. The CDR3 DNA sequence: TGTGCCAGCAGCTTGAAGACAGGGCGTAATGAAAAACTGTTTTTT. Translated, it gives CASSLKTGRNEKLFF.

This clone was seen only once. The chain uses TRBV4-1 and TRBJ2-7, with 9 bases that match TRBD1. V shed 4 bases, J shed 3 bases, and the junction held 10 bases outside the gene matches. CDR1 MGHRA and CDR2 YSYEKL come from the germline V gene. CDR3 length: 16 residues. The CDR3 protein is CASSPGNRDRDYEQYF. CDR3 sequence (DNA): TGCGCCAGCAGCCCGGGTAACCGGGACAGGGACTACGAGCAGTACTTC.

V and J are TRBV7-9 and TRBJ2-7, with 9 bases aligning to TRBD1. The CDR3 spans 15 residues. The germline V gene has CDR1 SEHNR and CDR2 FQNEAQ (reference sequence). V dropped 5 bases and J dropped 8; count of bases not matched to a gene: 13. The CDR3 DNA is TGTGCCAGCAGCAAACTCCGGGACAGGGTCTTACAGCAGTACTTC. Translation: CASSKLRDRVLQQYF.

The chain recombines TRBV7-8 with TRBJ2-1; D might be TRBD2 (6 bases). This CDR3 spans 18 amino acids. Germline assignment: CDR1 SGHVS and CDR2 FQNEAQ. The V end was cut by 0 bases, the J end by 0 bases, with 15 bases between. The CDR3, as DNA: TGTGCCAGCAGCTTAGCCGCCTTCGGGGGTAGCTCCTACAATGAGCAGTTCTTC. Encoded protein: CASSLAAFGGSSYNEQFF.

This chain links TRBV5-8 with TRBJ2-3, with 12 bases identical to TRBD2. The CDR3 has 16 residues. V gave up 0 bases and J gave up 6 bases; unmatched junction bases: 5. Germline CDR1 reads SGHTS; CDR2 reads YDEGEE. The CDR3 nucleotides read TGTGCCAGCAGCTTGGGACTAGCGGGAGACGCGGATACGCAGTATTTT. Translating it yields CASSLGLAGDADTQYF.

This clone has just a few counts. The chain links TRBV6-1 to TRBJ2-2, with 7 bases matching TRBD2. Germline values: CDR1 MNHNS, CDR2 SASEGT. The V gene end was trimmed by 5 bases and the J gene end by 5 bases; junction bases not matched to a gene: 8. The CDR3 runs to 15 residues. The DNA for the CDR3 is TGTGCCAGCAGTCCCCCAGCGGGATTGACCGGGGAGCTGTTTTTT. Residues: CASSPPAGLTGELFF.

V usage is TRBV11-2 and J usage is TRBJ1-1; 7 bases match TRBD1. CDR3 size: 16 residues. V was pared by 1 base and J by 2 bases, with 7 bases of the junction left unmatched. Per the germline V gene, CDR1 is SGHAT and CDR2 is FQNNGV. The CDR3 DNA reads as TGTGCCAGCAGCTTAGGGGACAGTTTTTCCAACACTGAAGCTTTCTTT. Translated, it gives CASSLGDSFSNTEAFF.

The CDR3 coding sequence is TGTGCCAGCAGTTACTCGGACAGGAACTATGGCTACACCTTC. Its translation: CASSYSDRNYGYTF. J is TRBJ1-2 and V is TRBV6-6; 7 bases line up with TRBD1. Germline loops: CDR1 MNHNY, CDR2 SVGAGI (reference sequence). CDR3 length: 14 amino acids. With V trimmed by 0 bases and J by 2 bases, 0 bases remained unmatched.

CDR3 sequence (DNA): TGTGCCAGCAGTTTGGACGGGTTTAGCTTGGCTTTCTTT. This translates into CASSLDGFSLAFF. The chain recombines TRBV27 with TRBJ1-1; D remains unclear. CDR1 is MNHEY and CDR2 is SMNVEV in the germline V gene (reference sequence). Between the trimmed V and J ends, which lost 3 bases and 11 bases, there was a span of 16 bases. The CDR3 covers 13 residues.

The chain combines TRBV6-5 with TRBJ1-1; D possibly corresponds to TRBD1 (5 bases). This CDR3 has 14 residues. Per germline, CDR1 MNHEY and CDR2 SVGAGI. V was trimmed by 7 bases and J by 3 bases, leaving 15 bases between them. The CDR3 protein is CASISRMGDTEAFF. The CDR3 nucleotides are TGTGCCAGCATTTCGAGGATGGGGGACACTGAAGCTTTCTTT.